A single sample is the source of the 25 T cell receptor beta chains below, sequenced in a study of blood T cell repertoires in COVID-19. Repertoires were generated with immunoSEQ multiplex PCR, while TCRdb's copy carries only in-frame clones and drops some. The sample lists some 300,000 clones, approximately 90% occurring once. What was sequenced was peripheral blood. The source of these receptors is a woman in her forties or fifties with COVID-19, enrolled during active disease.

This chain links TRBV10-3 with TRBJ2-3, with D maybe TRBD2 (5 bases). Germline values: CDR1 ENHRY, CDR2 SYGVKD. CDR3 length: 14 residues. V lost 3 bases to trimming and J lost 7 bases, with 14 bases between them. Here the CDR3 DNA reads TGTGCCATCAGTGAATCGAGCGGCGGCAATACGCAGTATTTT. Protein product: CAISESSGGNTQYF.

The chain couples TRBV24-1 to TRBJ2-4, with 7 bases that match TRBD1. The ends lost 9 bases at V and 3 bases at J; junction bases unmatched: 4. Germline V CDR1 and CDR2: KGHDR, SFDVKD. This CDR3 contains 13 residues. CDR3 protein: CATSTGDKNIQYF. DNA for the CDR3: TGTGCCACCTCAACAGGGGACAAAAACATTCAGTACTTC.

The chain uses TRBV6-5 and TRBJ2-1; the match to TRBD2 covers 11 bases. J was trimmed by 5 bases and V by 2 bases; bases with no gene match: 2. Germline V CDR1 and CDR2: MNHEY, SVGAGI. This CDR3 spans 15 amino acids. The CDR3 is CASSYGTSGNNEQFF. The CDR3 DNA sequence: TGTGCCAGCAGTTACGGGACTAGCGGAAACAATGAGCAGTTCTTC.

The chain employs TRBV7-2 and TRBJ2-1; no firm D call. Trimming took off 0 bases at V and 6 bases at J, with 12 bases between the two ends. Germline values: CDR1 SGHTA, CDR2 FQGNSA. The CDR3 loop spans 15 amino acids. The CDR3 region has the DNA TGTGCCAGCAGCTTAGCGTACCTAACAGCCAATGAGCAGTTCTTC. This sequence encodes CASSLAYLTANEQFF.

J is TRBJ2-1 and V is TRBV18, with D possibly matching TRBD2 (5 bases). This CDR3 contains 17 residues. CDR1 and CDR2 (germline): KGHSH, LQKENI. V lost 4 bases to trimming and J lost 0 bases, with 16 bases between them. CDR3 residues: CASSHKPAEISYNEQFF. For the CDR3, the DNA is TGTGCCAGCTCACATAAACCAGCGGAGATCTCCTACAATGAGCAGTTCTTC.

The chain recombines TRBV5-1 with TRBJ1-4, with D maybe TRBD1 (6 bases). The germline V gene encodes CDR1 SGHRS and CDR2 YFSETQ. The CDR3 has 14 residues. V gave up 1 base and J gave up 8 bases, with 12 bases separating them. The CDR3 bases are TGCGCCAGCAGCTTGCGGGCAGGGGTGGAAAAACTGTTTTTT. It yields the protein CASSLRAGVEKLFF. Full variable domain (outside the CDR3, taken from reference TRBV5-1 and TRBJ1-4): KAGVTQTPRYLIKTRGQQVTLSCSPISGHRSVSWYQQTPGQGLQFLFEYFSETQRNKGNFPGRFSGRQFSNSRSEMNVSTLELGDSALYLCASSLRAGVEKLFFGSGTQLSVL.

V gene TRBV3-1 (or the pseudogene TRBV3-2) combines with J gene TRBJ2-7; D perhaps matches TRBD1 (5 bases). From germline, CDR1 is LGHDT and CDR2 YNNKEL (reference sequence). The CDR3 spans 14 residues. Trimming stripped 4 bases from V and 0 bases from J, with 10 bases between. DNA for the CDR3: TGTGCCAGCAGCCTCAGGGCGATCTCCTACGAGCAGTACTTC. Its protein is CASSLRAISYEQYF.

Comments on this clone: Different DNA sequences within this sample yield the same CDR3. The gene calls are TRBV6-5 and TRBJ1-1; 7 nucleotides agree with TRBD1. Germline assignment: CDR1 MNHEY and CDR2 SVGAGI. The CDR3 loop spans 13 amino acids. With V trimmed by 5 bases and J by 1 base, 1 base remained unmatched. The CDR3 sequence is CASSRQGNTEAFF. The CDR3 nucleotides are TGTGCCAGCAGTCGACAGGGGAACACTGAAGCTTTCTTT.

This chain joins TRBV18 and TRBJ1-5, with 12 bases aligning to TRBD1. This CDR3 region has 16 residues. Germline V CDR1 and CDR2: KGHSH, LQKENI. The ends lost 4 bases at V and 6 bases at J; junction bases unmatched: 7. The CDR3 bases are TGTGCCAGCTCACGACCGGGACAGGGGGCTAGTCAGCCCCAGCATTTT. As protein: CASSRPGQGASQPQHF.

This rearrangement joins TRBV7-9 to TRBJ1-1, with D unresolved. Germline V gene sequence: CDR1 SEHNR, CDR2 FQNEAQ (reference sequence). The CDR3 length is 13 residues. V was trimmed by 8 bases and J by 5 bases, leaving 15 bases between them. DNA for the CDR3: TGTGCCAGCGCCGCACTTCGGGAGACTGAAGCTTTCTTT. This codes for CASAALRETEAFF.

This rearrangement joins TRBV18 to TRBJ1-2, with 7 bases matching TRBD1. CDR1 and CDR2 (germline): KGHSH, LQKENI. V lost 4 bases, J lost 4 bases, and 6 bases stayed unmatched. This CDR3 is 14 amino acids long. The CDR3 region is CASSLTRDSYGYTF. Here the CDR3 DNA reads TGTGCCAGCTCACTGACCCGGGACAGCTATGGCTACACCTTC.

The chain joins TRBV4-1 to TRBJ2-1; possible D gene TRBD2, 6 bases. This CDR3 has 12 amino acids. The germline CDR1 and CDR2 sequences are MGHRA and YSYEKL. Trimming pared 1 base from V and 10 bases from J, leaving 8 bases between. The CDR3 spells CASSQGLVEQFF. CDR3 DNA sequence: TGCGCCAGCAGCCAAGGACTAGTCGAGCAGTTCTTC.

This clone occurred once. V gene TRBV5-4 combines with J gene TRBJ2-7, with D maybe TRBD2 (5 bases). This CDR3 region has 13 residues. Germline V CDR1 and CDR2: SGHNT, YYREEE (reference sequence). Trimming stripped 4 bases from V and 3 bases from J, with 11 bases between. The CDR3 sequence is CASSPFEGYEQYF. As DNA, the CDR3 is TGTGCCAGCAGCCCGTTTGAGGGCTACGAGCAGTACTTC.

V and J are TRBV18 and TRBJ1-1; D is ambiguous. The CDR3 is 13 amino acids. Germline CDR1 reads KGHSH; CDR2 reads LQKENI. The V and J ends lost 3 bases and 5 bases respectively, with 10 bases between them. Here the CDR3 DNA reads TGTGCCAGCTCACCGACACGCATGACTGAAGCTTTCTTT. Translation: CASSPTRMTEAFF.

The J gene is TRBJ2-1, the V gene TRBV19; a weak D match, TRBD1 (7 bases). The CDR3 contains 15 residues. CDR1 is LNHDA and CDR2 is SQIVND in the germline V gene (reference sequence). The V end was cut by 6 bases, the J end by 3 bases, with 15 bases between. The CDR3 DNA reads as TGTGCCAGTAGACCTCGGAGGGGGCTCTACAATGAGCAGTTCTTC. Residues: CASRPRRGLYNEQFF.

The gene calls are TRBV5-8 and TRBJ2-5, with a possible D match to TRBD2 (5 bases). Trimming left V 1 base short and J 7 bases short, with 20 bases between. Germline V CDR1 and CDR2: SGHTS, YDEGEE. The CDR3 has 16 residues. CDR3 nucleotides: TGTGCCAGCAGCTTGTCCCTAGTGGGAGTTCTAGGGACCCAGTACTTC. Amino acids: CASSLSLVGVLGTQYF.

V and J are TRBV2 and TRBJ2-7, with 10 bases identical to TRBD2. The germline CDR1 and CDR2 sequences are SNHLY and FYNNEI. The CDR3 covers 15 residues. After removal of 6 bases from V and 3 bases from J, the junction contained 8 bases not matched to a gene. The CDR3 protein is CASRREASGSYEQYF. Written as DNA, the CDR3 is TGTGCCAGCAGGCGGGAGGCTAGCGGGAGCTACGAGCAGTACTTC.

For this clone: The junction does not match germline at one end; this may be a read error. Here the CDR3 reads CASSPRLAGVQETQYF. In DNA, the CDR3 is TGTGCCAGCAGCCCTCGACTAGCGGGAGTCCAAGAAACCCAGTACTTC. The chain has TRBV7-2 and TRBJ2-5; TRBD2 matches at 12 bases. Germline V gene sequence: CDR1 SGHTA, CDR2 FQGNSA. The CDR3 runs 16 residues.

The chain employs TRBV29-1 and TRBJ1-2, with TRBD1 matching 7 bases. CDR3 length: 15 amino acids. Germline values: CDR1 SQVTM, CDR2 ANQGSEA. Germline trimming cut 0 bases from V and 8 bases from J; bases unmatched to any gene: 12. The CDR3 loop is CSVEDSLDRAHGYTF. In nucleotides, the CDR3 is TGCAGCGTTGAAGACAGCCTTGACAGGGCGCACGGCTACACCTTC.

The rearrangement links TRBV2 to TRBJ1-1; TRBD1 is a possible D gene (6 bases). V was shortened by 6 bases and J by 1 base, with 12 bases between the two germline ends. Looked up from germline, CDR1 is SNHLY and CDR2 is FYNNEI. The length of the CDR3 is 14 residues. This CDR3 reads CASRDRKQNTEAFF. The CDR3, as DNA: TGTGCCAGCAGGGACAGAAAACAGAACACTGAAGCTTTCTTT.

The chain couples TRBV11-2 to TRBJ1-5, with 7 bases identical to TRBD1. This CDR3 contains 14 residues. V dropped 3 bases and J dropped 7; count of bases not matched to a gene: 6. The germline V gene encodes CDR1 SGHAT and CDR2 FQNNGV. The CDR3 nucleotides read TGTGCCAGCAGCTTTCAGGGGGATACGCAGCCCCAGCATTTT. Its protein is CASSFQGDTQPQHF.

The chain recombines TRBV30 with TRBJ2-1; D possibly corresponds to TRBD2 (5 bases). Per the germline V gene, CDR1 is GTSNPN and CDR2 is SVGIG (reference sequence). CDR3 length: 10 residues. V was shortened by 0 bases and J by 13 bases, with 7 bases between the two germline ends. DNA of the CDR3: TGTGCCTGGAGTGTACGGACTCAGTTCTTC. Protein: CAWSVRTQFF.

V gene TRBV14 combines with J gene TRBJ2-5; possibly TRBD1 for D (6 bases). The V gene lost 4 bases and the J gene lost 1 base, with 10 bases spanning the gap. This CDR3 is built from 14 residues. CDR1 is SGHDN and CDR2 is FVKESK in the germline V gene. CDR3 nucleotide sequence: TGTGCCAGCAGCCCTTACAGGGCCCAAGAGACCCAGTACTTC. Translated, it gives CASSPYRAQETQYF. The whole variable domain, filled in from reference TRBV14 and TRBJ2-5, reads EAGVTQFPSHSVIEKGQTVTLRCDPISGHDNLYWYRRVMGKEIKFLLHFVKESKQDESGMPNNRFLAERTGGTYSTLKVQPAELEDSGVYFCASSPYRAQETQYFGPGTRLLVL.

The chain is built from TRBV5-4 and TRBJ2-3; TRBD2 aligns across 12 bases. This CDR3 region has 18 residues. The germline CDR1 and CDR2 sequences are SGHNT and YYREEE (reference sequence). V trimming: 0 bases; J trimming: 3 bases; junction bases outside the gene matches: 8. The CDR3 protein is CASSLGLAGDGVTDTQYF. The CDR3 nucleotides read TGTGCCAGCAGCTTGGGACTAGCGGGAGACGGGGTGACAGATACGCAGTATTTT.

This chain joins TRBV3-1 (or the pseudogene TRBV3-2) and TRBJ2-7, with 8 bases identical to TRBD1. This CDR3 region has 15 residues. V lost 4 bases and J lost 2; bases outside the gene matches: 7. Germline CDR1 is LGHDT and CDR2 is YNNKEL (reference sequence). CDR3 residues: CASSLSPGQAYEQYF. As DNA, the CDR3 is TGTGCCAGCAGCCTCTCCCCGGGACAGGCCTACGAGCAGTACTTC.